Included here is one T cell receptor beta chain sequence, with context. The clone's antigen remains unknown. No per-base quality is available; no much larger clone lies one base away. This entry is derived from a study of blood T cell repertoires in COVID-19 (dated by TCRdb to about 2020). About the full investigation: The collaborator samples originated in the United States, Italy and Spain and spanned the acute and convalescent phases of COVID-19. The repertoires were made available in a free public database intended to serve as a resource for research on the immune response to SARS-CoV-2. Deeply sampled blood TCRbeta repertoires from subjects exposed to, actively infected with, or recovered from COVID-19 were included in the dataset. The samples were drawn from the first 160 participants of the ongoing ImmuneRACE study and from about 1,200 subjects provided by 6 global collaborators. Nearly every sample came with metadata listing a de-identified subject ID, COVID-19 status, age in years and sex. HLA class I and class II types, where available, came from metadata supplied by the sample provider rather than from assay-based typing. The material from the prospective study consisted of cDNA or gDNA derived from T cells, B-cell-depleted T cells, or PBMCs. The investigation overall reported the following: The amount of clinical and demographic metadata varied by source and participant and was provided uncurated.

TCRbeta CDR3 regions were amplified from genomic DNA by means of the immunoSEQ Assay, a bias-controlled multiplex PCR. The original methods were these. Nucleated cell counts per sample were estimated from amplification of reference gene primers within the assay. Sequence reads were collapsed and filtered to measure the absolute abundance of every unique TCRbeta CDR3 rearrangement. For each sample, productive Simpson clonality was calculated as the square root of Simpson's diversity index over productive rearrangements. TCRdb limited this immuneACCESS table to in-frame rearrangements with V and J called. A share of clones is missing; checked studies link under half to unresolved V genes, and the rest is unexplained. V, J and clone size were drawn from that table, and D and trimming were deduced from the DNA. The sample data list 450,000 to 600,000 clones, and about 85% of these were observed just once. In total, the top ten clones hold about 0.7% of the sample.

In the prospective study, participants were 18 to 89 years old, resided in about two dozen geographic areas of the United States, and were enrolled through a virtual design. To assign participants to cohorts, the prospective study relied on clinical history that participants themselves reported in a screening survey and a study questionnaire. Recovered participants in ImmuneRACE Cohort 3 were defined by two consecutive negative NP/OP PCR tests, clearance by a healthcare professional, or resolution of symptoms. Mobile phlebotomists in the prospective study collected whole blood, serum and a nasopharyngeal or oropharyngeal swab from every participant. Prospective study participants could optionally give additional blood draws and questionnaires over a roughly two-month period. Blood samples from the prospective study were shipped frozen or at room temperature prior to DNA extraction. Including cysteine and phenylalanine, the CDR3 has 19 amino acids. Only the CDR3 part of the read is kept: 57 bases, read in frame from the first base. From a lookup of the germline V gene, CDR1 and CDR2 are KGHDR and SFDVKD. The junction shows trimming of 1 base on V and 3 bases on J, plus 21 bases between the germline ends.

The specimen was PBMCs or T cells enriched from blood (not recorded which). The sequence derives from a young woman who had recovered from COVID-19. The chain is encoded by TRBV24-1 joined to TRBJ2-1, with TRBD2 tentatively as D gene (6 bases match). This receptor has the CDR3 CATSDLTRPWRGDYNEQFF. The DNA reads as follows: TGTGCCACCAGTGATTTAACCCGGCCGTGGCGGGGTGACTACAATGAGCAGTTCTTC.